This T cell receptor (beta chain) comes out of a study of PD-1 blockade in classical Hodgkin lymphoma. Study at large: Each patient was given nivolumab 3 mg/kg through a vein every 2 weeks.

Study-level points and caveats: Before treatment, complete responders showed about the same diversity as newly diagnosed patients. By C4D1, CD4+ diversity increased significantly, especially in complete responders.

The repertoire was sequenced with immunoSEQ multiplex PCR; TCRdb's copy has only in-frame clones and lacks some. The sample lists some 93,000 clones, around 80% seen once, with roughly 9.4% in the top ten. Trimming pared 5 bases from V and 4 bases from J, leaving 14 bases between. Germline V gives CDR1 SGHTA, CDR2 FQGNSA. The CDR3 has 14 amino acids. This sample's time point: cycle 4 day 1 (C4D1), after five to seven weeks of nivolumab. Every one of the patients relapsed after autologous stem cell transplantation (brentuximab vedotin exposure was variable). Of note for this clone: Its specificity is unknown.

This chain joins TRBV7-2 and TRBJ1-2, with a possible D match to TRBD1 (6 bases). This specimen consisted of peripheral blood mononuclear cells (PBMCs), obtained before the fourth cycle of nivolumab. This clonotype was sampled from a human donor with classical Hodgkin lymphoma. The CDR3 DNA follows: TGTGCCAGCAGCCTGAACAGGGTTTCCTATGGCTACACCTTC. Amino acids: CASSLNRVSYGYTF.